This TCR beta chain was profiled in a study of shared clonotypes between healthy human individuals. Study-wide results and limits: Clonotype sharing across several donors was observed for around 5% of naive CD4 clonotypes.

The assay was immunoSEQ multiplex PCR, and TCRdb's table has in-frame clones only and misses some. This table holds about 2.5 million clones, around 92% found once. CDR3 length: 14 residues. Germline V gives CDR1 SGHRS, CDR2 YFSETQ. Between the trimmed V and J ends, which lost 6 bases and 0 bases, there was a span of 12 bases. To note about this clone: Its antigen is as yet unknown.

Source material: naive CD4+ T cells from PBMCs. Regarding subset: CD45RA+ positively selected. The clonotype was recovered from a man aged 18 to 30 in good health. Some clones in this sample may be carry-over from other donors' samples. The V gene is TRBV5-1, the J gene TRBJ1-1, with unresolved D. CDR3 in amino acids: CASTTPGMNTEAFF. CDR3 nucleotide sequence: TGCGCCAGCACTACCCCCGGGATGAACACTGAAGCTTTCTTT.